This passage covers 18 T cell receptor beta chains from one sample sequenced in a study of cytomegalovirus exposure and HLA in healthy donors. Primers for the PCR totalled 60 Vbeta and 13 Jbeta. TCRdb's copy holds only in-frame clones and misses some; the assay was immunoSEQ multiplex PCR. This sample has about 200,000 clones; roughly 80% occur once, and the top ten carry about 2.5%. The sequencing input was PBMCs. The origin of the receptors is a middle-aged woman in good health and CMV-seronegative.

The CDR3 DNA is TGTGCCAGCAGTTACGTGACAGGGGGTACAGATACGCAGTATTTT. As protein: CASSYVTGGTDTQYF. The gene calls are TRBV6-5 and TRBJ2-3; 9 bases align to TRBD1. V was clipped by 2 bases and J by 3 bases; unmatched bases: 3. The CDR3 contains 15 residues. Germline V lookup: CDR1 MNHEY, CDR2 SVGAGI.

This clone was detected only a few times. The chain links TRBV15 to TRBJ2-7; a possible D gene is TRBD1 (6 bases). The CDR3 is 13 amino acids. Germline V lookup: CDR1 LNHNV, CDR2 YYDKDF (reference sequence). The V gene lost 10 bases and the J gene lost 0 bases, with 13 bases spanning the gap. The CDR3 is CASSQGFSYEQYF. DNA for the CDR3: TGTGCCAGCTCACAGGGCTTCTCCTACGAGCAGTACTTC.

The gene calls are TRBV7-2 and TRBJ2-7; D unclear. The CDR3 totals 13 residues. The germline gives CDR1 SGHTA, CDR2 FQGNSA. Trimming took 6 bases from V and 0 from J, leaving 9 bases between them. The CDR3 bases are TGTGCCAGCAGACCAGTAAGCTCCTACGAGCAGTACTTC. It encodes CASRPVSSYEQYF.

This clone was picked up one time. The chain joins TRBV6-5 to TRBJ1-2, with D tentatively TRBD1 (5 bases). Trimming removed 1 base from V and 5 bases from J, with 8 bases in between. Germline values: CDR1 MNHEY, CDR2 SVGAGI. The CDR3 contains 13 residues. The CDR3 sequence is CASSYYGGYGYTF. The CDR3 DNA sequence: TGTGCCAGCAGTTACTACGGGGGGTATGGCTACACCTTC.

This clone was observed once. V gene TRBV7-8 combines with J gene TRBJ2-2; D may be TRBD2 (5 bases). Germline V gene data show CDR1 as SGHVS and CDR2 as FQNEAQ. The CDR3 covers 17 residues. V gave up 1 base and J gave up 1 base, with 13 bases separating them. CDR3 DNA: TGTGCCAGCAGCTTAGGCGGCGGCGGGCTGAACACCGGGGAGCTGTTTTTT. Residues: CASSLGGGGLNTGELFF. The whole variable domain, filled in from reference TRBV7-8 and TRBJ2-2, reads GAGVSQSPRYKVAKRGQDVALRCDPISGHVSLFWYQQALGQGPEFLTYFQNEAQLDKSGLPSDRFFAERPEGSVSTLKIQRTQQEDSAVYLCASSLGGGGLNTGELFFGEGSRLTVL.

The V and J genes are TRBV29-1 and TRBJ2-7; D perhaps matches TRBD1 (5 bases). Germline V CDR1 and CDR2: SQVTM, ANQGSEA. V was cut by 4 bases and J by 2 bases, with 6 bases left in between. The CDR3 extends over 11 amino acids. CDR3 DNA sequence: TGCAGCGTTGCACAGGCCTACGAGCAGTACTTC. Its translation: CSVAQAYEQYF.

V usage is TRBV30 and J usage is TRBJ2-4; 13 bases line up with TRBD2. The CDR3 is 15 amino acids. V lost 2 bases to trimming and J lost 14 bases; unmatched junction nucleotides: 12. Germline CDR1 GTSNPN, CDR2 SVGIG (reference sequence). The CDR3 bases are TGTGCCTGGAGTAACGAGAGGACTAGCGGGAGTGTCGAGTACTTC. Translated: CAWSNERTSGSVEYF.

The chain has TRBV5-4 and TRBJ2-3; D is possibly TRBD2 (5 bases). Trimming shortened V by 2 bases and J by 0 bases, and 7 bases separated the two germline ends. Germline V gives CDR1 SGHNT, CDR2 YYREEE (reference sequence). The CDR3 has 14 amino acids. CDR3 amino acids: CASSFSASTDTQYF. DNA of the CDR3: TGTGCCAGCAGCTTTAGCGCGAGCACAGATACGCAGTATTTT.

This chain connects TRBV5-8 to TRBJ1-5; D is undetermined. The CDR3 totals 14 residues. The germline V gene has CDR1 SGHTS and CDR2 YDEGEE. Between the trimmed V and J ends, which lost 6 bases and 0 bases, there was a span of 10 bases. CDR3 nucleotides: TGTGCCAGCAACCTCATCTATAGCAATCAGCCCCAGCATTTT. Translating gives CASNLIYSNQPQHF.

This chain links TRBV6-5 with TRBJ2-2, with 10 nucleotides matching TRBD2. Trimming at V came to 1 base and at J to 4 bases, leaving 0 bases not matched to a gene. The CDR3 extends over 15 amino acids. Per germline, CDR1 MNHEY and CDR2 SVGAGI. In DNA, the CDR3 is TGTGCCAGCAGTTACTTAGCGGGAGGCACCGGGGAGCTGTTTTTT. It codes for CASSYLAGGTGELFF.

The chain carries TRBV29-1 and TRBJ2-7; 11 bases are a match to TRBD1. This CDR3 has 12 residues. Germline trimming cut 3 bases from V and 5 bases from J; bases unmatched to any gene: 0. Germline V gene data show CDR1 as SQVTM and CDR2 as ANQGSEA. Here the CDR3 DNA reads TGCAGCGTTGAGGACAGGGGGCACGAGCAGTACTTC. Amino acid sequence: CSVEDRGHEQYF.

In its sample, this clone was seen once. The V and J genes are TRBV19 and TRBJ2-5, with 12 positions matching TRBD1. The V gene end was trimmed by 5 bases and the J gene end by 5 bases; junction bases not matched to a gene: 6. The CDR3 is made up of 15 amino acids. CDR1 is LNHDA, CDR2 SQIVND, per germline (reference sequence). CDR3 DNA sequence: TGTGCCAGTAGTCCCGGGACAGGGGGCAGGGAGACCCAGTACTTC. Translating gives CASSPGTGGRETQYF. Supplemented by reference TRBV19 and TRBJ2-5, the full variable domain reads DGGITQSPKYLFRKEGQNVTLSCEQNLNHDAMYWYRQDPGQGLRLIYYSQIVNDFQKGDIAEGYSVSREKKESFPLTVTSAQKNPTAFYLCASSPGTGGRETQYFGPGTRLLVL.

The chain joins TRBV5-1 to TRBJ2-7, with 8 bases lining up with TRBD1. Trimming cost V 7 bases and J 3 bases; bases outside gene matches: 6. The CDR3 contains 13 residues. Germline V CDR1 and CDR2: SGHRS, YFSETQ. CDR3 sequence (DNA): TGCGCCAGCTGGGGACAGGATAGCTACGAGCAGTACTTC. This codes for CASWGQDSYEQYF.

The chain is built from TRBV30 and TRBJ2-3; TRBD1 matches at 7 bases. The J segment lost 10 bases and the V segment lost 3 bases, leaving 7 bases of the junction unmatched. The CDR3 extends over 12 amino acids. The germline gives CDR1 GTSNPN, CDR2 SVGIG (reference sequence). CDR3 nucleotide sequence: TGTGCCTGGAGAAGGGACAGACGGGCGCAGTATTTT. Translating it yields CAWRRDRRAQYF.

The V gene is TRBV30, the J gene TRBJ1-1, with 7 bases identical to TRBD1. The CDR3 loop spans 12 amino acids. The germline V gene encodes CDR1 GTSNPN and CDR2 SVGIG (reference sequence). V was pared by 5 bases and J by 4 bases, with 4 bases of the junction left unmatched. The CDR3 loop reads CAWGPGGTEAFF. Written as DNA, the CDR3 is TGTGCCTGGGGCCCAGGGGGCACTGAAGCTTTCTTT.

V gene TRBV7-2 combines with J gene TRBJ2-3; 7 nucleotides align to TRBD2. V gave up 3 bases and J gave up 3 bases; unmatched junction bases: 3. The CDR3 is 14 amino acids. The germline gives CDR1 SGHTA, CDR2 FQGNSA. This chain's CDR3 is CASSLSGGTDTQYF. The CDR3 nucleotides are TGTGCCAGCAGCTTGTCCGGGGGGACAGATACGCAGTATTTT.

The V call is TRBV5-4, the J call TRBJ2-3; D is unresolved. The V end lost 4 bases, the J end lost 3 bases, and 6 bases lay between the germline ends. The CDR3 runs to 12 residues. Germline V lookup: CDR1 SGHNT, CDR2 YYREEE (reference sequence). The CDR3 loop is CASSDQTDTQYF. CDR3 DNA sequence: TGTGCCAGCAGCGATCAGACAGATACGCAGTATTTT.

The chain uses TRBV6-5 and TRBJ1-1, with D uncertain. The CDR3 contains 15 residues. V was cut by 5 bases and J by 9 bases, with 22 bases left in between. Germline V gene sequence: CDR1 MNHEY, CDR2 SVGAGI. The CDR3 DNA reads TGTGCCAGCAGTATTGGGTCAGGCAGGCTCGGGAAAGCTTTCTTT. Amino acids: CASSIGSGRLGKAFF.